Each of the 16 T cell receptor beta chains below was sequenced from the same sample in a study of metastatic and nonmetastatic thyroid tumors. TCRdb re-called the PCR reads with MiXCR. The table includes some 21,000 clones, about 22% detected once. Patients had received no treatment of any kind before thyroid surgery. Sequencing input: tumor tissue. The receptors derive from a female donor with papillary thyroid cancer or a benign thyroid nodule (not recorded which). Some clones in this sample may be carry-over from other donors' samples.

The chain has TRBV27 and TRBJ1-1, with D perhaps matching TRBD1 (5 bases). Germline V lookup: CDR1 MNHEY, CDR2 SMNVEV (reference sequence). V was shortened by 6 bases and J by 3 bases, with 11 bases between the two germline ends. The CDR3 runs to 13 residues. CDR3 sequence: CASRRDRYTEAFF. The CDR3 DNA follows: TGTGCCAGCAGGAGGGACCGCTACACTGAAGCTTTCTTT.

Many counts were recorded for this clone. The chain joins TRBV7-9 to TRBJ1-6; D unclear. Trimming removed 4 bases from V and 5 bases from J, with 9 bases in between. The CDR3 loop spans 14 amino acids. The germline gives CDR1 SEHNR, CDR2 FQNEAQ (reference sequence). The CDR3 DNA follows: TGTGCCAGCAGCTCCTGGACCGATAATTCACCCCTCCACTTT. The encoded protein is CASSSWTDNSPLHF.

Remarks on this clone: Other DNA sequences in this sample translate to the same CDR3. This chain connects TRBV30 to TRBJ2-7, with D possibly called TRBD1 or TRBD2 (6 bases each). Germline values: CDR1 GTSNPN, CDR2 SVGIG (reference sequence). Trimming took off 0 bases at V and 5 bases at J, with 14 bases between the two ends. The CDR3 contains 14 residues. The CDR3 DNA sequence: TGTGCCTGGAGTGTAAAGGGGGGTATCCACGAGCAGTACTTC. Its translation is CAWSVKGGIHEQYF.

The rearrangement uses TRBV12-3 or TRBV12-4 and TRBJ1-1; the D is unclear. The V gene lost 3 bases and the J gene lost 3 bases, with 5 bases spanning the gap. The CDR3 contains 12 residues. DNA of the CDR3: TGTGCCAGCAGTTTGAGTTACACTGAAGCTTTCTTT. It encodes CASSLSYTEAFF.

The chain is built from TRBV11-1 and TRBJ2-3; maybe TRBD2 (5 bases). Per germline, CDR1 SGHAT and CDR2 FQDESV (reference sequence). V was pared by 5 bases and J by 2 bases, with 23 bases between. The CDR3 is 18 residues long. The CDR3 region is CASSPTGVVSTPTDTQYF. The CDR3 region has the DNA TGTGCCAGCAGCCCCACCGGGGTAGTCTCAACACCCACAGATACGCAGTATTTT.

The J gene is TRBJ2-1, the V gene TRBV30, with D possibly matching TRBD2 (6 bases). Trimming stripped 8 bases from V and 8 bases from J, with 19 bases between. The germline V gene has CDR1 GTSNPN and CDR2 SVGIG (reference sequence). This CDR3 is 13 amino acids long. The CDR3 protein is CAGTHGGMYEQFF. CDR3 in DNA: TGTGCCGGAACACATGGGGGGATGTATGAGCAGTTCTTC. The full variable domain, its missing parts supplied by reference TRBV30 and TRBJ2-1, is SQTIHQWPATLVQPVGSPLSLECTVEGTSNPNLYWYRQAAGRGLQLLFYSVGIGQISSEVPQNLSASRPQDRQFILSSKKLLLSDSGFYLCAGTHGGMYEQFFGPGTRLTVL.

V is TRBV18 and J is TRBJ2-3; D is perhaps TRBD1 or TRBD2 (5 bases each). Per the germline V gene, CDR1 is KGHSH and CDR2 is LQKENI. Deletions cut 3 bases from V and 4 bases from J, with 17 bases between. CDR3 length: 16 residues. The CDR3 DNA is TGTGCCAGCTCACCCCCGGGACGGGGAGCGGCAGATACGCAGTATTTT. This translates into CASSPPGRGAADTQYF.

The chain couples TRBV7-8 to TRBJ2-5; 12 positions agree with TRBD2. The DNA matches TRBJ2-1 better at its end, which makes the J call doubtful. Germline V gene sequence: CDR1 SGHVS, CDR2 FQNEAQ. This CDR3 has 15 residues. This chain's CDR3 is CASSGRTSGMNEQFF. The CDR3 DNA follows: TGTGCCAGCAGCGGGCGGACTAGCGGGATGAATGAGCAGTTCTTC.

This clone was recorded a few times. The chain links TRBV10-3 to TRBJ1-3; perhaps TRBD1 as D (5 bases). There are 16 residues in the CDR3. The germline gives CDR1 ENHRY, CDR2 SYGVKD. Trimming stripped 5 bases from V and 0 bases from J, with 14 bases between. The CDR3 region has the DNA TGTGCCATCAGTCCTCAGGGACCGAGCTCTGGAAACACCATATATTTT. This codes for CAISPQGPSSGNTIYF.

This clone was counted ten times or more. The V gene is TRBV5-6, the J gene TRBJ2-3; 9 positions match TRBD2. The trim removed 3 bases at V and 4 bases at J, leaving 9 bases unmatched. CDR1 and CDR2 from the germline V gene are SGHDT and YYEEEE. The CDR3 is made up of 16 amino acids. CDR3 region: CASSSGLAITSDTQYF. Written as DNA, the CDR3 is TGTGCCAGCAGCTCAGGACTAGCGATTACCTCAGATACGCAGTATTTT.

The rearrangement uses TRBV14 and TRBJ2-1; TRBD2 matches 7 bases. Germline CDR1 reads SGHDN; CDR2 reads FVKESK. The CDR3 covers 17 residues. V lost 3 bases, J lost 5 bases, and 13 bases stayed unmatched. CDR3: CASSQALLAGKNNEQFF. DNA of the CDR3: TGTGCCAGCAGCCAGGCCCTATTAGCGGGCAAGAACAATGAGCAGTTCTTC.

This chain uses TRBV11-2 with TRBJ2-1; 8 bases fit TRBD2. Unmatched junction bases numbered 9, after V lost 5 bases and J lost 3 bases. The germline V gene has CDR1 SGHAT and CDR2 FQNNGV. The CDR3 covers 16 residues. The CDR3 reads CASSPSTSGDYNEQFF. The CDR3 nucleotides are TGTGCCAGCAGCCCCAGCACTAGCGGAGACTACAATGAGCAGTTCTTC.

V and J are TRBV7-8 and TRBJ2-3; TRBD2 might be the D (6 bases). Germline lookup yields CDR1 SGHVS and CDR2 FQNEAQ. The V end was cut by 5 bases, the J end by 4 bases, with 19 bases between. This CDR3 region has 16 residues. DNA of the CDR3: TGTGCCAGCAGCCCAATACAATTAAGGAGGGCAGATACGCAGTATTTT. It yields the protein CASSPIQLRRADTQYF.

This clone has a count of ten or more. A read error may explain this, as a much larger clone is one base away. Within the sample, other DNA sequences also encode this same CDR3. The chain's CDR3 is CSARRMNTEAFF. Here the CDR3 DNA reads TGCAGTGCTAGGAGGATGAACACCGAAGCTTTCTTT. V gene TRBV20-1 combines with J gene TRBJ1-1; D ambiguous. The CDR3 sequence is 12 residues long. In germline, CDR1 is DFQATT, CDR2 SNEGSKA (reference sequence).

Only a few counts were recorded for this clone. The CDR3 nucleotides read TGTGCCAGCAGGTTACAGGGGCTTACTGAAGCTTTCTTT. The encoded protein is CASRLQGLTEAFF. The V call is TRBV27, the J call TRBJ1-1; TRBD1 agrees at 7 bases. The germline V gene encodes CDR1 MNHEY and CDR2 SMNVEV (reference sequence). There are 13 residues in the CDR3. The trim removed 6 bases at V and 5 bases at J, leaving 6 bases unmatched.

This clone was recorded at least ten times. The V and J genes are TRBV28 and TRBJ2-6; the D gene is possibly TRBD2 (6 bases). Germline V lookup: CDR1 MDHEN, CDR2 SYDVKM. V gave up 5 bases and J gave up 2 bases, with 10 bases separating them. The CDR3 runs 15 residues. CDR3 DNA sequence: TGTGCCAGCAGTCCCCCGGGAGCTGGGGCCAACGTCCTGACTTTC. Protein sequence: CASSPPGAGANVLTF.